The rows below give T cell receptor beta chains drawn from one sample of a study of cytomegalovirus exposure and HLA in healthy donors. Using immunoSEQ multiplex PCR, the repertoire was profiled, and TCRdb retains in-frame clones only, with some absent. The profile shows about 180,000 clones, 82% of them singletons. Sequencing was carried out using PBMCs. These receptors were collected from a man aged 40-50 years in good health and CMV-seronegative. The CDR3 runs from the conserved cysteine through the conserved F or W. D genes are given only for firm matches. Size values are once, few and many counts, or a class for expanded clones, and some rows have none.

V gene	clone size	D gene	J gene	CDR3 protein	CDR3 DNA
TRBV27	-	-	TRBJ1-1	CASSFGNGRGTEAFF	TGTGCCAGCAGTTTCGGGAATGGTCGCGGTACTGAAGCTTTCTTT
TRBV6-6	-	-	TRBJ2-7	CASSPLGYEQYF	TGTGCCAGCAGCCCACTAGGATACGAGCAGTACTTC
TRBV15	-	TRBD1	TRBJ2-7	CATSPAGTVSYEQYF	TGTGCCACCAGCCCCGCCGGGACAGTCTCCTACGAGCAGTACTTC
TRBV19	once	TRBD1	TRBJ1-3	CASKGDRGPSGNTIYF	TGTGCCAGTAAAGGGGACAGGGGGCCATCTGGAAACACCATATATTTT
TRBV4-1	once	TRBD1	TRBJ1-2	CASSQAPDRGFQGYTF	TGCGCCAGCAGCCAAGCACCGGACAGGGGGTTCCAAGGCTACACCTTC
TRBV19	-	TRBD1	TRBJ2-2	CASSRDRMNTGELFF	TGTGCCAGTAGTAGGGACAGGATGAACACCGGGGAGCTGTTTTTT
TRBV5-6	-	-	TRBJ1-2	CASSPQASATNYGYTF	TGTGCCAGCAGCCCCCAGGCCTCAGCAACTAACTATGGCTACACCTTC
TRBV19	-	TRBD1	TRBJ1-6	CASSGQGRLTPLHF	TGTGCCAGTAGTGGACAGGGGAGGCTGACTCCCCTCCACTTT
TRBV7-9	-	-	TRBJ1-1	CASSLEWGGPEAFF	TGTGCCAGCAGCTTAGAATGGGGGGGGCCTGAAGCTTTCTTT
TRBV28	once	TRBD1	TRBJ2-1	CASNREGTGERNEQFF	TGTGCCAGCAACAGGGAGGGGACAGGGGAACGCAATGAGCAGTTCTTC
TRBV18	-	-	TRBJ2-7	CASSPIIAVDYEQYF	TGTGCCAGCTCACCAATAATTGCGGTGGACTACGAGCAGTACTTC
TRBV2	-	-	TRBJ1-5	CASSEVQENQPQHF	TGTGCCAGCAGTGAAGTACAGGAGAATCAGCCCCAGCATTTT
TRBV5-8	-	TRBD2	TRBJ2-2	CASGAGVITGELFF	TGTGCCAGCGGAGCGGGAGTAATAACCGGGGAGCTGTTTTTT
TRBV7-6	-	TRBD2	TRBJ2-3	CASSLGPGASGTSDTQYF	TGTGCCAGCAGCTTAGGCCCGGGGGCTAGCGGGACATCAGATACGCAGTATTTT
TRBV7-2	-	-	TRBJ2-2	CASSSRTVMTGELFF	TGTGCCAGCAGCTCCCGGACAGTAATGACCGGGGAGCTGTTTTTT
TRBV5-6	-	-	TRBJ2-7	CASSFGTRRNEQYF	TGTGCCAGCAGCTTCGGGACTCGCCGGAACGAGCAGTACTTC
TRBV18	-	TRBD1	TRBJ1-2	CASSPTGQRPYGYTF	TGTGCCAGCTCACCCACGGGACAGCGACCTTATGGCTACACCTTC
TRBV2	-	TRBD2	TRBJ2-7	CASSEQPLAGSSYEQYF	TGTGCCAGCAGTGAACAGCCGCTAGCGGGGAGCTCCTACGAGCAGTACTTC
TRBV7-9	-	TRBD1	TRBJ1-6	CASSGQGNGSPLHF	TGTGCCAGCAGCGGACAGGGAAACGGCTCACCCCTCCACTTT
TRBV5-1	-	-	TRBJ2-7	CASSLKDTYEQYF	TGCGCCAGCAGTTTAAAGGACACCTACGAGCAGTACTTC
TRBV6-5	-	-	TRBJ2-7	CASSYSWTEVYEQYF	TGTGCCAGCAGTTACTCATGGACAGAAGTATACGAGCAGTACTTC
TRBV28	-	-	TRBJ1-5	CASSLRGDPTAQHF	TGTGCCAGCAGTTTACGGGGGGATCCTACGGCCCAGCATTTT
TRBV7-9	-	TRBD2	TRBJ2-2	CASTGLAANTGELFF	TGTGCCAGCACAGGACTAGCGGCGAACACCGGGGAGCTGTTTTTT
TRBV4-3	-	-	TRBJ2-3	CASSQGWSADTQYF	TGCGCCAGCAGCCAAGGGTGGAGCGCAGATACGCAGTATTTT
TRBV2	-	TRBD2	TRBJ2-2	CASSWGGTSGAEELFF	TGTGCCAGCAGTTGGGGGGGAACTAGCGGGGCGGAGGAGCTGTTTTTT
TRBV30	-	-	TRBJ1-6	CAWTLGREDSPLHF	TGTGCCTGGACCCTAGGGAGGGAGGATTCACCCCTCCACTTT
TRBV9	-	-	TRBJ2-2	CASSVAGQGNTGELFF	TGTGCCAGCAGCGTAGCGGGCCAGGGTAACACCGGGGAGCTGTTTTTT
TRBV5-1	-	TRBD2	TRBJ2-7	CASSFASGRSYEQYF	TGCGCCAGCAGTTTCGCGAGCGGGAGGAGTTACGAGCAGTACTTC
TRBV6-5	once	TRBD2	TRBJ2-5	CASSYSLAEWRETQYF	TGTGCCAGCAGTTACTCCCTAGCGGAGTGGCGGGAGACCCAGTACTTC
TRBV10-1	-	TRBD1	TRBJ2-6	CASSIQGALVLTF	TGCGCCAGCAGTATACAGGGGGCGCTCGTCCTGACTTTC
TRBV6-4	-	-	TRBJ2-3	CASSTEATDTQYF	TGTGCCAGCAGCACAGAAGCCACAGATACGCAGTATTTT
TRBV5-1	-	-	TRBJ1-2	CASSSSQTDNYGYTF	TGCGCCAGCAGCTCCTCCCAGACAGACAACTATGGCTACACCTTC
TRBV5-1	few	-	TRBJ2-7	CASSLGQAVHEQYF	TGCGCCAGCAGCTTGGGACAGGCAGTCCACGAGCAGTACTTC
TRBV7-8	-	-	TRBJ2-3	CASSYDPLRGLITDTQYF	TGTGCCAGCAGCTACGATCCCTTGCGGGGCCTAATAACAGATACGCAGTATTTT
TRBV4-3	-	-	TRBJ1-3	CASSQDAAPAGNTIYF	TGCGCCAGCAGCCAAGATGCGGCCCCAGCCGGAAACACCATATATTTT
TRBV5-1	few	-	TRBJ1-5	CASSPSVGGPGGDQPQHF	TGCGCCAGCAGCCCGTCGGTAGGGGGTCCGGGGGGGGATCAGCCCCAGCATTTT
TRBV29-1	once	-	TRBJ1-1	CSVGGGTEAFF	TGCAGCGTGGGGGGGGGCACTGAAGCTTTCTTT
TRBV4-3	-	TRBD1	TRBJ1-2	CASSQDRGRNNYGYTF	TGCGCCAGCAGCCAAGACAGGGGGCGGAATAACTATGGCTACACCTTC
TRBV11-2	-	TRBD1	TRBJ2-7	CASSHPRLTGHEQYF	TGTGCCAGCAGCCACCCTCGACTGACAGGGCACGAGCAGTACTTC
TRBV27	-	TRBD1	TRBJ2-7	CASRLDRATYEQYF	TGTGCCAGCCGATTAGACAGGGCCACCTACGAGCAGTACTTC
TRBV28	-	TRBD1	TRBJ1-5	CASRLGTAYTGQPQHF	TGTGCCAGCAGGCTCGGGACAGCCTACACAGGTCAGCCCCAGCATTTT
TRBV27	-	-	TRBJ1-2	CASSLQGRGGYTF	TGTGCCAGCAGTTTACAGGGGAGGGGTGGCTACACCTTC
TRBV6-5	-	-	TRBJ1-1	CASSYSRGGRTEAFF	TGTGCCAGCAGTTACTCCCGGGGAGGGAGGACTGAAGCTTTCTTT
TRBV11-2	-	-	TRBJ2-7	CASSLGGYSDLYEQYF	TGTGCCAGCAGCTTAGGAGGTTACTCGGATCTCTACGAGCAGTACTTC
TRBV29-1	-	TRBD1	TRBJ1-5	CSAETGVSNQPQHF	TGCAGCGCTGAAACAGGGGTAAGCAATCAGCCCCAGCATTTT
TRBV6-1	-	-	TRBJ2-6	CASSEAPRLAGANVLTF	TGTGCCAGCAGTGAAGCACCTAGGCTAGCAGGGGCCAACGTCCTGACTTTC
TRBV19	-	-	TRBJ1-6	CASSMGRSSYNSPLHF	TGTGCCAGTAGTATGGGGAGGAGCTCCTATAATTCACCCCTCCACTTT
TRBV28	once	TRBD2	TRBJ2-1	CASSLGASGKNEQFF	TGTGCCAGCAGTTTGGGCGCTAGCGGAAAGAATGAGCAGTTCTTC
TRBV4-2	-	-	TRBJ1-5	CASSPSGANQPQHF	TGTGCCAGCAGCCCGTCCGGAGCAAATCAGCCCCAGCATTTT
TRBV7-8	-	-	TRBJ2-3	CASSLLRAADTQYF	TGTGCCAGCAGCTTGCTGAGGGCGGCAGATACGCAGTATTTT
TRBV4-2	-	-	TRBJ2-5	CASSPRGSLETQYF	TGTGCCAGCAGCCCCCGTGGTAGCCTCGAGACCCAGTACTTC
TRBV4-2	few	-	TRBJ2-3	CASSQRTTSGTDTQYF	TGTGCCAGCAGCCAACGGACTACCTCCGGGACAGATACGCAGTATTTT
TRBV7-9	-	TRBD2	TRBJ2-1	CASSLAREAGGSFLEQFF	TGTGCCAGCAGCTTAGCGCGTGAGGCGGGGGGCTCGTTCTTAGAGCAGTTCTTC
TRBV6-1	-	TRBD1	TRBJ2-7	CASSAQRQGAYEQYF	TGTGCCAGCAGTGCCCAGAGACAGGGGGCCTACGAGCAGTACTTC
TRBV6-1	-	TRBD1	TRBJ1-2	CASRAPDRANYGYTF	TGTGCCAGCAGGGCCCCCGACAGGGCTAACTATGGCTACACCTTC